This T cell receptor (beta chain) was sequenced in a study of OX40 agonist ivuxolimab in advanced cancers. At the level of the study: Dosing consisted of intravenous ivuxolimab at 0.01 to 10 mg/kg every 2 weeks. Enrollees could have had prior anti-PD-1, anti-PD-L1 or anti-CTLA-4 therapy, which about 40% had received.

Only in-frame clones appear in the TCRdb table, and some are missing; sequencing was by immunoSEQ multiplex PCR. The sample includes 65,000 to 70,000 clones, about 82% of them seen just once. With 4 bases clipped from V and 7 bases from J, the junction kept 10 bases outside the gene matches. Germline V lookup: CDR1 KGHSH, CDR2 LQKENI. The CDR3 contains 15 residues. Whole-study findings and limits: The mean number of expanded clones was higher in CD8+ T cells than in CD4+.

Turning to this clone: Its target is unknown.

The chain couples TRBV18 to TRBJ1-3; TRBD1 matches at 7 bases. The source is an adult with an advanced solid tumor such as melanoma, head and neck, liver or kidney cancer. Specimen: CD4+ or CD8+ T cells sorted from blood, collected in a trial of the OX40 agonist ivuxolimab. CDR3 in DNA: TGTGCCAGCTCACACCGTTCGACAGGGAGGAACACCATATATTTT. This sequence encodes CASSHRSTGRNTIYF.